The sequence of this T cell receptor (beta chain) was determined in a study of blood T cell repertoires in COVID-19. Study-level information: Whether acute or convalescent, the COVID-19 samples came from the United States, Italy and Spain.

The study recruited people aged about 18 to 90 years across 24 US areas. Categorization into cohorts depended on clinical history that participants reported. Each recovered donor of Cohort 3 presented with two negative PCRs, clearance, or symptom resolution. The table came from immunoSEQ multiplex PCR; TCRdb's copy has only in-frame clones and leaves some out. The repertoire holds approximately 270,000 clones, with over 75% as singletons. Germline CDR1 KGHSH, CDR2 LQKENI. J lost 0 bases, V lost 2 bases, and 3 bases had no gene match. CDR3 size: 15 residues. This clonotype was obtained from a woman aged 45-60 years who had recovered from COVID-19. The specimen was PBMCs or T cells enriched from blood (not recorded which). The chain employs TRBV18 and TRBJ1-2; 7 nucleotides agree with TRBD1. The CDR3 spells CASSPEGAANYGYTF. In DNA form, the CDR3 reads TGTGCCAGCTCACCAGAGGGGGCCGCTAACTATGGCTACACCTTC.